This TCR beta chain was sequenced for a study of T-cell memory formation after mild COVID-19. This CDR3 is 14 amino acids long. The trim removed 1 base at V and 2 bases at J, leaving 4 bases unmatched. The germline gives CDR1 SQVTM, CDR2 ANQGSEA. TCRalpha and TCRbeta libraries used 5'RACE with constant-segment primers and UMIs. Via MiXCR, TCRdb re-called the 5' RACE reads, giving one row per CDR3 protein. This table holds about 350,000 distinct CDR3 sequences, around 30% found once. This clonotype was obtained from an adult woman who had mild COVID-19 (a few samples of this study predate the infection). Cell type and time point are not known. The chain employs TRBV29-1 and TRBJ1-1; 7 bases fit TRBD1. The sequencing sample was made of PBMCs or a T cell subset sorted from them (not recorded which). The CDR3 nucleotides are TGCAGCGTTGAAGGGCCAGGGGGAAACACTGAAGCTTTCTTT. Translation gives CSVEGPGGNTEAFF.